Sequencing of this T cell receptor beta chain was carried out in a study of control samples from healthy donors and cancer patients. Some clones are missing from TCRdb's copy, which holds only in-frame ones; the method was immunoSEQ multiplex PCR. The sample lists under 200,000 clones, approximately 96% occurring once. This receptor was taken from a woman between 40 and 50 years old in good health. Sequencing was carried out using blood.

CDR3 amino acids: CASSALTGTSPLHF. CDR3 bases: TGTGCCAGCAGCGCCTTAACAGGGACTTCACCCCTCCACTTT. The chain couples TRBV9 to TRBJ1-6, with D maybe TRBD1 (6 bases). CDR1 SGDLS and CDR2 YYNGEE come from the germline V gene. The V gene lost 3 bases and the J gene lost 9 bases, with 13 bases spanning the gap. The CDR3 is 14 residues long.